This T cell receptor (beta chain) derives from a study of PD-L1 blockade in urothelial cancer. Overall study: Patients began atezolizumab, 1,200 mg intravenously every 3 weeks, in about 2014.

Noted time point: pretreatment peripheral blood. Patients had locally advanced or metastatic urothelial carcinoma. Between 1 and 8 samples per patient were obtained, pretreatment and on-treatment. Every PCR got spiked synthetic TCR analog templates. This table comes from immunoSEQ multiplex PCR, and its TCRdb copy is limited to in-frame clones, with some not included. Of 86,000 or so clones detected, roughly 84% appear once; the ten largest clones hold approximately 15%. The receptor's source is a man in his fifties or sixties with urothelial cancer. Sample: PBMCs, taken around atezolizumab (anti-PD-L1) treatment.

This CDR3 reads CASSLGQMTTSWGDPYNEQFF. In nucleotides, the CDR3 is TGCGCCAGCAGCTTGGGACAGATGACAACTTCGTGGGGGGACCCCTACAATGAGCAGTTCTTC. The chain links TRBV5-1 to TRBJ2-1, with D possibly TRBD2 on 6 matching bases. This CDR3 is built from 21 residues. Per germline, CDR1 SGHRS and CDR2 YFSETQ. V gave up 0 bases and J gave up 2 bases, with 27 bases separating them.